This TCR beta chain was obtained from a study of monozygotic twins with inflammatory bowel disease. Findings and caveats of the study: The co-twins with IBD showed lower TCRbeta diversity (inverse Simpson) than their healthy siblings.

CDR1 is SGHRS and CDR2 is YFSETQ in the germline V gene. This CDR3 has 12 amino acids. Details on this clonotype: Its cognate antigen is unknown.

Total RNA isolation used whole blood (no T cell sorting was performed). TCRdb processed the 5' RACE reads again and assigns one entry to each CDR3 protein, with no DNA. In total, the table holds 70,000 to 95,000 distinct CDR3 sequences. Input material: blood. This TCR came from a human donor with ulcerative colitis or Crohn's disease, or a healthy co-twin of an affected twin (not recorded which). The rearrangement links TRBV5-1 to TRBJ2-4. CDR3: CASSTDGNIQYF.